The 20 T cell receptor beta chains below all came from one sample that was sequenced in a study of blood T cell repertoires in COVID-19. Data came from immunoSEQ multiplex PCR; TCRdb stores just in-frame clones and leaves some out. The sample yields a few hundred thousand clones, around 90% seen once. Sample: peripheral blood. The receptors were sampled from a woman aged 45 to 65 who had recovered from COVID-19.

The chain has TRBV27 and TRBJ1-1; no reliable D call. Between the trimmed V and J ends, which lost 4 bases and 7 bases, there was a span of 13 bases. Germline V gene lookup returns CDR1 MNHEY and CDR2 SMNVEV (reference sequence). The CDR3 is made up of 13 amino acids. In nucleotides, the CDR3 is TGTGCCAGCAGTTCACTCCTGGGCCTTGAAGCTTTCTTT. As protein: CASSSLLGLEAFF.

The chain has TRBV5-1 and TRBJ1-1; D might be TRBD1 (5 bases). The germline gives CDR1 SGHRS, CDR2 YFSETQ. The CDR3 length is 15 residues. Trimming pared 5 bases from V and 0 bases from J, leaving 14 bases between. CDR3 sequence (DNA): TGCGCCAGCAGTACAGGAGACTTCATGAACACTGAAGCTTTCTTT. This encodes CASSTGDFMNTEAFF.

The genes are TRBV9 and TRBJ1-1, with D possibly being TRBD1 (5 bases). The length of the CDR3 is 13 residues. The germline V and J ends were trimmed by 5 bases and 0 bases, with 8 bases remaining between them. Germline V lookup: CDR1 SGDLS, CDR2 YYNGEE. The CDR3 coding sequence is TGTGCCAGCAGTCGACAGATGAACACTGAAGCTTTCTTT. Protein sequence: CASSRQMNTEAFF.

Written as DNA, the CDR3 is TGTGCCAGCAGTCCCACGGGGGGGGCCACCTATAATTCACCCCTCCACTTT. This gives the protein CASSPTGGATYNSPLHF. This chain joins TRBV6-6 and TRBJ1-6; perhaps TRBD1 as D (6 bases). The V and J ends lost 5 bases and 2 bases respectively, with 16 bases between them. The germline CDR1 and CDR2 sequences are MNHNY and SVGAGI (reference sequence). This CDR3 spans 17 amino acids.

The V call is TRBV19, the J call TRBJ1-1, with D perhaps TRBD1 (5 bases). This CDR3 has 16 residues. Trimming removed 6 bases at V and 2 bases at J, with 19 bases between. Germline lookup yields CDR1 LNHDA and CDR2 SQIVND (reference sequence). The CDR3: CASRDHKRGLNTEAFF. The CDR3 DNA reads as TGTGCCAGTAGAGATCACAAAAGGGGACTAAACACTGAAGCTTTCTTT.

V gene TRBV18 combines with J gene TRBJ1-2, with TRBD1 identical over 7 bases. The CDR3 totals 14 residues. The V and J ends lost 2 bases and 3 bases, in that order; junction bases with no gene match: 3. Per germline, CDR1 KGHSH and CDR2 LQKENI. The CDR3 nucleotides are TGTGCCAGCTCACCAGGACAGGAGTACTATGGCTACACCTTC. It is translated as CASSPGQEYYGYTF.

The rearrangement uses TRBV16 and TRBJ1-5, with D perhaps matching TRBD1 (5 bases). CDR1 and CDR2 from the germline V gene are KGHSY and FQNENV. Trimming pared 4 bases from V and 4 bases from J, leaving 11 bases between. CDR3 length equals 14 residues. The CDR3 sequence: CASSPRRGNQPQHF. CDR3 bases: TGTGCCAGCAGCCCCCGGAGGGGAAATCAGCCCCAGCATTTT.

The chain has TRBV6-5 and TRBJ1-1, with D tentatively TRBD1 (6 bases). Trimming stripped 6 bases from V and 11 bases from J, with 13 bases between. The CDR3 is 11 residues long. Germline V gives CDR1 MNHEY, CDR2 SVGAGI. CDR3 region: CASSQGQEAFF. As DNA, the CDR3 is TGTGCCAGCAGCCAGGGACAAGAGGCTTTCTTT.

This clone has only one observation. This chain connects TRBV7-9 to TRBJ2-7, with unresolved D. This CDR3 contains 14 residues. The germline V gene has CDR1 SEHNR and CDR2 FQNEAQ (reference sequence). V lost 5 bases to trimming and J lost 2 bases, with 13 bases between them. The chain's CDR3 is CASSPRDVPYEQYF. The CDR3 nucleotides read TGTGCCAGCAGCCCGAGAGATGTGCCCTACGAGCAGTACTTC. Full variable domain (outside the CDR3, taken from reference TRBV7-9 and TRBJ2-7): DTGVSQNPRHKITKRGQNVTFRCDPISEHNRLYWYRQTLGQGPEFLTYFQNEAQLEKSRLLSDRFSAERPKGSFSTLEIQRTEQGDSAMYLCASSPRDVPYEQYFGPGTRLTVT.

V gene TRBV5-1 combines with J gene TRBJ2-7; TRBD1 matches at 9 bases. J lost 5 bases, V lost 8 bases, and 11 bases had no gene match. The CDR3 sequence is 14 residues long. CDR1 is SGHRS, CDR2 YFSETQ, per germline. The CDR3 here is CASRGGQGTHEQYF. For the CDR3, the DNA is TGCGCCAGTAGGGGTGGACAGGGGACCCACGAGCAGTACTTC. Using reference TRBV5-1 and TRBJ2-7 for the parts outside the CDR3, the full variable domain is KAGVTQTPRYLIKTRGQQVTLSCSPISGHRSVSWYQQTPGQGLQFLFEYFSETQRNKGNFPGRFSGRQFSNSRSEMNVSTLELGDSALYLCASRGGQGTHEQYFGPGTRLTVT.

The rearrangement uses TRBV7-8 and TRBJ1-5; 8 nucleotides align to TRBD1. After removal of 5 bases from V and 2 bases from J, the junction contained 8 bases not matched to a gene. CDR3 length: 16 amino acids. Germline loops: CDR1 SGHVS, CDR2 FQNEAQ. This chain's CDR3 is CASSGEGQGGNQPQHF. In DNA form, the CDR3 reads TGTGCCAGCAGCGGGGAAGGACAGGGAGGCAATCAGCCCCAGCATTTT.

The rearrangement uses TRBV6-5 and TRBJ2-1; weak D call: TRBD1 (5 bases). The CDR3 covers 16 residues. Trimming removed 2 bases at V and 0 bases at J, with 11 bases between. The germline gives CDR1 MNHEY, CDR2 SVGAGI. In DNA form, the CDR3 reads TGTGCCAGCAGTTACCGGCAGGGTATCTCCTACAATGAGCAGTTCTTC. Translated: CASSYRQGISYNEQFF.

The V call is TRBV7-9, the J call TRBJ2-3; unclear D gene. Deletions cut 0 bases from V and 1 base from J, with 11 bases between. CDR1 and CDR2 from the germline V gene are SEHNR and FQNEAQ (reference sequence). This CDR3 spans 16 amino acids. For the CDR3, the DNA is TGTGCCAGCAGCTTAGCGCGTAGCTCAGGCACAGATACGCAGTATTTT. Amino acid sequence: CASSLARSSGTDTQYF.

The V and J genes are TRBV28 and TRBJ2-1; possible D gene TRBD1, 5 bases. The CDR3 has 18 residues. Germline V lookup: CDR1 MDHEN, CDR2 SYDVKM. Trimming took 1 base from V and 0 from J, leaving 16 bases between them. The CDR3 protein is CASSLLFGALSSYNEQFF. CDR3 DNA sequence: TGTGCCAGCAGTTTATTGTTTGGGGCTCTTAGCTCCTACAATGAGCAGTTCTTC.

The V gene is TRBV6-5, the J gene TRBJ2-2; 14 bases are a match to TRBD2. Germline V CDR1 and CDR2: MNHEY, SVGAGI. The CDR3 is 15 residues long. J gave up 6 bases and V 8 bases, and 5 bases lay outside the gene matches. CDR3 nucleotides: TGTGCCAGCGCGAGGACTAGCGGGGGGTCCGGGGAGCTGTTTTTT. This encodes CASARTSGGSGELFF.

This clone has only a few counts. This chain links TRBV1 with TRBJ2-7; the table gives TRBD2 as D, unverified against the DNA. TRBV1 is listed as a pseudogene. The CDR3 loop spans 17 amino acids. The CDR3 loop reads CTSSQDRRGETDYEQYF. For the CDR3, the DNA is TGCACCAGCAGCCAAGATCGGCGGGGGGAAACCGACTACGAGCAGTACTTC.

The chain uses TRBV12-3 or TRBV12-4 and TRBJ1-2; D unresolved. The CDR3 covers 12 residues. V was clipped by 3 bases and J by 2 bases, with 4 bases between them. CDR3 sequence (DNA): TGTGCCAGCAGTTTCGGGAACTATGGCTACACCTTC. It is translated as CASSFGNYGYTF.

V gene TRBV5-1 combines with J gene TRBJ2-7, with 7 bases aligning to TRBD1. V lost 0 bases to trimming and J lost 4 bases; unmatched junction nucleotides: 4. This CDR3 comprises 14 residues. The germline gives CDR1 SGHRS, CDR2 YFSETQ. The CDR3 bases are TGCGCCAGCAGCTTGGTAGGGGGCGTTTACGAGCAGTACTTC. Protein product: CASSLVGGVYEQYF.

The chain links TRBV10-3 to TRBJ1-1; TRBD1 is a possible D gene (6 bases). The germline CDR1 and CDR2 sequences are ENHRY and SYGVKD. The CDR3 consists of 15 residues. The V and J ends lost 0 bases and 0 bases respectively, with 8 bases between them. The CDR3 DNA reads TGTGCCATCAGTGAGTCAGGGGGAATGAACACTGAAGCTTTCTTT. Residues: CAISESGGMNTEAFF.

This chain connects TRBV2 to TRBJ2-1; TRBD2 matches 7 bases. This CDR3 region has 17 residues. CDR1 is SNHLY and CDR2 is FYNNEI in the germline V gene. V trimming: 5 bases; J trimming: 3 bases; junction bases outside the gene matches: 13. CDR3 sequence (DNA): TGTGCCAGCAGTCCCCCGTTTGGTGGGGGGGTCTACAATGAGCAGTTCTTC. Encoded protein: CASSPPFGGGVYNEQFF.